This T cell receptor (beta chain) was identified in a study of blood T cell repertoires in COVID-19. Measured with immunoSEQ multiplex PCR; TCRdb has only the in-frame clones, and not every one. The top ten clones hold 1.5% to 2% of a sample with about 400,000 clones, approximately 89% of them seen once. In Cohort 3, a recovered donor had either two negative PCRs, clearance, or symptom resolution. V was pared by 5 bases and J by 2 bases, with 7 bases between. This CDR3 is built from 11 residues. Germline CDR1 reads GTSNPN; CDR2 reads SVGIG (reference sequence). The sequence was obtained from a woman aged 25 to 39 who had recovered from COVID-19. The chain carries TRBV30 and TRBJ2-7, with D tentatively TRBD1 or TRBD2 (5 bases each). The specimen sequenced was PBMCs or T cells enriched from blood (not recorded which). In nucleotides, the CDR3 is TGTGCCTGGGAGGGGCCCTACGAGCAGTACTTC. This sequence encodes CAWEGPYEQYF.